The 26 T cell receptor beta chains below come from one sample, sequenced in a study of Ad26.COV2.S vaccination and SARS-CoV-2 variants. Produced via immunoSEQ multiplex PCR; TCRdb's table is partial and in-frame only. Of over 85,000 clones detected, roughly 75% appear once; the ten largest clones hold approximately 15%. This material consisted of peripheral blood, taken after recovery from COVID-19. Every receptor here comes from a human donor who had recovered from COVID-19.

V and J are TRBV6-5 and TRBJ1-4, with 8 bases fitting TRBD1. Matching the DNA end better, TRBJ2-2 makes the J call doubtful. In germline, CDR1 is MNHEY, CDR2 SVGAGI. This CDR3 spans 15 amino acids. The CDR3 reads CASSYAGTGERELFF. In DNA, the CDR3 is TGTGCCAGCAGTTACGCCGGGACAGGAGAAAGGGAGCTGTTTTTT.

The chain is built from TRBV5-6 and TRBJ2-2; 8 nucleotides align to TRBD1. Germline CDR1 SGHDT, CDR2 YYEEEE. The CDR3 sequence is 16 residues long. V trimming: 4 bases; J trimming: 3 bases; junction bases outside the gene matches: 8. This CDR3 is CASSPPGQDYTGELFF. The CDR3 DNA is TGTGCCAGCAGCCCACCGGGACAGGACTACACCGGGGAGCTGTTTTTT.

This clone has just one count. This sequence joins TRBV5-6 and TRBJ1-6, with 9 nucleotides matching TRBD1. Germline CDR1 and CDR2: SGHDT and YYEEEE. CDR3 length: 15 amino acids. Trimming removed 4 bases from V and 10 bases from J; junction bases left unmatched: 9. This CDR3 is CASSDGQGSGSPLHF. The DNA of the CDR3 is TGTGCCAGCAGCGATGGACAGGGGTCGGGATCACCCCTCCACTTT.

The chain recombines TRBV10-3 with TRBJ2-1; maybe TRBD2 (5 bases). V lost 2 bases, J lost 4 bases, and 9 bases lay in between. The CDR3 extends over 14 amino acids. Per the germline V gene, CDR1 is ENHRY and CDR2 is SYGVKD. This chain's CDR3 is CAISEGLAYNEQFF. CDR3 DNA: TGTGCCATCAGTGAGGGACTTGCTTACAATGAGCAGTTCTTC.

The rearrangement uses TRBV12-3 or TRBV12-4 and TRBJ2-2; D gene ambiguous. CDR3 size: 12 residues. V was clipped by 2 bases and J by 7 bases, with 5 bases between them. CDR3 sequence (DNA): TGTGCCAGCAGTTTAAGTGGCGGGGAGCTGTTTTTT. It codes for CASSLSGGELFF.

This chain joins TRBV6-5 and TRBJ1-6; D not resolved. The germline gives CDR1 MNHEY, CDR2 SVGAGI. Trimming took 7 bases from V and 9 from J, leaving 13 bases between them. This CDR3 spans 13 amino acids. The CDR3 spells CASTQDDFSPLHF. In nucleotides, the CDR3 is TGTGCCAGCACCCAGGACGATTTTTCACCCCTCCACTTT.

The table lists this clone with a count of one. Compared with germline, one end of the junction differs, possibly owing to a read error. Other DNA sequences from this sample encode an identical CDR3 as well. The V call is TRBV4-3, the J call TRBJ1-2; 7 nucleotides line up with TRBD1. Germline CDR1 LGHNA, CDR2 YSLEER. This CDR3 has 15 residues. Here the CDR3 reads CASSQDLQGNYGYTF. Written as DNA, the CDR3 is TGCGCCAGTAGCCAAGATCTACAGGGGAACTATGGCTACACCTTC.

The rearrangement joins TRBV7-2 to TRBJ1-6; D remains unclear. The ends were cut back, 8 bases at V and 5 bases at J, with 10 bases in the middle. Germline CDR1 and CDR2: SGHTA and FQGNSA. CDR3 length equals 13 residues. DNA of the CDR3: TGTGCCAGCCGTAGTAGCAATAATTCACCCCTCCACTTT. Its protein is CASRSSNNSPLHF.

CDR3 sequence (DNA): TGTGCCAGCTCACCTGACGCGGGCGTCGCGGCTTTCTTT. This sequence encodes CASSPDAGVAAFF. This chain connects TRBV18 to TRBJ1-1; no firm D call. CDR1 and CDR2 (germline): KGHSH, LQKENI. The CDR3 consists of 13 residues. V was shortened by 3 bases and J by 11 bases, with 16 bases between the two germline ends.

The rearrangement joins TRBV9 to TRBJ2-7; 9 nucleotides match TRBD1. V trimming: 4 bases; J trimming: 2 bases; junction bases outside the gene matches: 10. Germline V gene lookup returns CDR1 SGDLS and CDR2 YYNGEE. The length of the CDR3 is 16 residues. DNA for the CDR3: TGTGCCAGCAGCCCAAGGGCGGGGACAGGGACCTACGAGCAGTACTTC. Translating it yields CASSPRAGTGTYEQYF.

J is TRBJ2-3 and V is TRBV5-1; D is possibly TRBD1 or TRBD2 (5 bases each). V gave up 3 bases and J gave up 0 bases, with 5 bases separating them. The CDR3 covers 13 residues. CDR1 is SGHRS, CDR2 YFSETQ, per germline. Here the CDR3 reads CASSWDSTDTQYF. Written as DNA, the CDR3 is TGCGCCAGCAGCTGGGACAGCACAGATACGCAGTATTTT.

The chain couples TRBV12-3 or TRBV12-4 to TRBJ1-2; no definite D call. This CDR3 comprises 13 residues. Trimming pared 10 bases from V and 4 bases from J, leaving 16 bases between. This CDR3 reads CATGPDGPYGYTF. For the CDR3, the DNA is TGTGCCACGGGCCCAGACGGTCCCTATGGCTACACCTTC.

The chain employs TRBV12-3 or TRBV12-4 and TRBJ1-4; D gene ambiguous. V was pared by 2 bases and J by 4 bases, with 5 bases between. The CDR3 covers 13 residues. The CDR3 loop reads CASSLRNNEKLFF. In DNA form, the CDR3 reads TGTGCCAGCAGTTTACGAAATAATGAAAAACTGTTTTTT.

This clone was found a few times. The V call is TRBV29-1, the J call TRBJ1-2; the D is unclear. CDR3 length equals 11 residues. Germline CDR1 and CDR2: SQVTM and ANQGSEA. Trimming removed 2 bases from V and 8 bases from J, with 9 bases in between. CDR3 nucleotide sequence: TGCAGCGTTGAATGGAGGCGCGGCTACACCTTC. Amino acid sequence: CSVEWRRGYTF.

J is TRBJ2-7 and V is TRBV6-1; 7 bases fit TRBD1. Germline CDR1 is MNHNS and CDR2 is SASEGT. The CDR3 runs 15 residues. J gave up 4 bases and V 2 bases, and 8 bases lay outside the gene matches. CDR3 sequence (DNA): TGTGCCAGCAGTGAAATGGGGACAGTTAGTTACGAGCAGTACTTC. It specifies CASSEMGTVSYEQYF.

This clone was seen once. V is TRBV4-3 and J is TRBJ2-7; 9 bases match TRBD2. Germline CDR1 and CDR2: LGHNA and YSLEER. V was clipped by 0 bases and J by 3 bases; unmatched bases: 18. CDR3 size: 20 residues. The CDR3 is CASSQDPLRPSSGANYEQYF. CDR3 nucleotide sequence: TGCGCCAGCAGCCAAGATCCCCTCCGTCCGTCTAGCGGGGCCAACTACGAGCAGTACTTC.

As DNA, the CDR3 is TGTGCCAGCAGCCCCGAGACAGATAATCAGCCCCAGCATTTT. The encoded protein is CASSPETDNQPQHF. The chain links TRBV7-2 to TRBJ1-5; possible D gene TRBD1, 5 bases. Trimming cost V 5 bases and J 4 bases, with 12 bases left between them. The germline V gene has CDR1 SGHTA and CDR2 FQGNSA. This CDR3 has 14 amino acids. The whole variable domain, remainder taken from reference TRBV7-2 and TRBJ1-5, is GAGVSQSPSNKVTEKGKDVELRCDPISGHTALYWYRQSLGQGLEFLIYFQGNSAPDKSGLPSDRFSAERTGGSVSTLTIQRTQQEDSAVYLCASSPETDNQPQHFGDGTRLSIL.

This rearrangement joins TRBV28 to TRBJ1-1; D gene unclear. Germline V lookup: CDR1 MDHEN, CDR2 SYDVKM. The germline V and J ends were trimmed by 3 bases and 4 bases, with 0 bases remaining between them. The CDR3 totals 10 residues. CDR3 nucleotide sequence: TGTGCCAGCAGTTTCACTGAAGCTTTCTTT. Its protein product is CASSFTEAFF.

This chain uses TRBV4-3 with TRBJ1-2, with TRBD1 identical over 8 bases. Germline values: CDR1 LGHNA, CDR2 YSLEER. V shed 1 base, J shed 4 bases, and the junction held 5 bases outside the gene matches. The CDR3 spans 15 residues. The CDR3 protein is CASSQGYTGGYGYTF. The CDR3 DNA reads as TGCGCCAGCAGCCAAGGCTACACAGGGGGCTATGGCTACACCTTC.

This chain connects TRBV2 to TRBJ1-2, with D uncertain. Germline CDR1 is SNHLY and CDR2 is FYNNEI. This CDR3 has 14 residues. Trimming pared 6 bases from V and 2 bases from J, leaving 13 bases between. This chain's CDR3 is CASRSRAANYGYTF. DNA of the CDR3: TGTGCCAGCAGATCCCGGGCAGCAAACTATGGCTACACCTTC.

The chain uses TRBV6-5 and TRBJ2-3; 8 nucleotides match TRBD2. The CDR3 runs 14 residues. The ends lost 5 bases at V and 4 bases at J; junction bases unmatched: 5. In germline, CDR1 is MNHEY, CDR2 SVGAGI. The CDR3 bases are TGTGCCAGCAGTCGAGCGGGGGAATCAGATACGCAGTATTTT. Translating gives CASSRAGESDTQYF.

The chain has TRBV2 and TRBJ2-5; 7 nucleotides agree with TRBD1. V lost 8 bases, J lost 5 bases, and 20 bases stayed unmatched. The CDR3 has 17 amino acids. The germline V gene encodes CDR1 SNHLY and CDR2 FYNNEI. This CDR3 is CASGVLATGWNWETQYF. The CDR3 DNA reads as TGTGCCAGCGGGGTGCTGGCGACAGGGTGGAATTGGGAGACCCAGTACTTC.

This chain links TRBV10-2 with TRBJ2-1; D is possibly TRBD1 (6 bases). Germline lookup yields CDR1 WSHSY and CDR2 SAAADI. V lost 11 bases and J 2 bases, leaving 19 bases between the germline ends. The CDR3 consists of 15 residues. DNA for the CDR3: TGCGCCGCCAGGGGTTCCGGACCAGCCTACAATGAGCAGTTCTTC. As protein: CAARGSGPAYNEQFF.

CDR3 protein: CASSDLRQGGMVNEQFF. The CDR3 coding sequence is TGCGCCAGCAGTGACTTACGACAGGGAGGTATGGTCAATGAGCAGTTCTTC. The rearrangement uses TRBV10-1 and TRBJ2-1; a weak D match, TRBD1 (7 bases). The germline CDR1 and CDR2 sequences are WNHNN and SYGVQD (reference sequence). Trimming removed 3 bases at V and 6 bases at J, with 21 bases between. CDR3 length: 17 residues.

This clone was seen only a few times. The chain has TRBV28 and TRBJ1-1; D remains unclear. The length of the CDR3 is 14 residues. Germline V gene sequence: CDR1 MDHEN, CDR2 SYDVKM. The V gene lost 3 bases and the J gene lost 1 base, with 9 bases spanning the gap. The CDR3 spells CASSFGPENTEAFF. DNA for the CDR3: TGTGCCAGCAGTTTTGGGCCAGAGAACACTGAAGCTTTCTTT.

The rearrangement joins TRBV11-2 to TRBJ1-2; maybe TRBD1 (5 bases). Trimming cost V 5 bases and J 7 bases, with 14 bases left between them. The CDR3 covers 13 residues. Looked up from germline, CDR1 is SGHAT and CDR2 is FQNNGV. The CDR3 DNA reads TGTGCCAGCAGCCTCCAATTGAGGGGTGGCTACACCTTC. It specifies CASSLQLRGGYTF.